These 18 T cell receptor beta chains came from one sample sequenced in a study of cytomegalovirus exposure and HLA in healthy donors. Generated by immunoSEQ multiplex PCR, the TCRdb table keeps only in-frame clones and is missing some. The sample records about 130,000 clones, just under 95% being singletons. Sequencing input: PBMCs. The source of these receptors is a young woman in good health and CMV-seronegative.

This chain uses TRBV19 with TRBJ2-5; TRBD1 is a possible D gene (5 bases). The CDR3 has 15 residues. V lost 7 bases, J lost 2 bases, and 17 bases lay in between. Germline values: CDR1 LNHDA, CDR2 SQIVND (reference sequence). Here the CDR3 DNA reads TGTGCCAGTATAGGCAGGGCTGGAAGACAAGAGACCCAGTACTTC. Translation gives CASIGRAGRQETQYF.

This clone was counted once. This chain joins TRBV7-2 and TRBJ2-7, with 7 bases fitting TRBD2. Looked up from germline, CDR1 is SGHTA and CDR2 is FQGNSA. CDR3 size: 15 residues. The junction had 10 bases not matched to a gene; V was cut back by 5 bases and J by 3 bases. CDR3 sequence reads: CASSPLTSRYYEQYF. The CDR3, as DNA: TGTGCCAGCAGCCCCCTGACTAGCCGATACTACGAGCAGTACTTC.

The J gene is TRBJ1-1, the V gene TRBV7-3; the D gene is possibly TRBD1 (5 bases). This CDR3 is built from 13 residues. The germline CDR1 and CDR2 sequences are SGHTA and FQGTGA. V lost 6 bases and J lost 1, with 9 bases in between. The CDR3 sequence is CASSIDRNTEAFF. As DNA, the CDR3 is TGTGCCAGCAGTATTGACAGGAACACTGAAGCTTTCTTT.

This clone has only one observation. The CDR3 DNA reads TGTGCCAGCAGTCCCTCGACAGGGAACTATGGCTACACCTTC. Protein: CASSPSTGNYGYTF. The chain joins TRBV27 to TRBJ1-2; TRBD1 matches 7 bases. The CDR3 is 14 residues long. V lost 5 bases to trimming and J lost 2 bases; unmatched junction nucleotides: 5. The germline CDR1 and CDR2 sequences are MNHEY and SMNVEV (reference sequence).

This clone has only one observation. This chain uses TRBV4-1 with TRBJ2-7; D is possibly TRBD2 (6 bases). CDR1 and CDR2 from the germline V gene are MGHRA and YSYEKL. V lost 8 bases to trimming and J lost 0 bases, with 11 bases between them. This CDR3 contains 13 residues. The DNA for the CDR3 is TGCGCCAGCCGAGGGAGGAGCTCCTACGAGCAGTACTTC. Amino acids: CASRGRSSYEQYF.

V is TRBV6-1 and J is TRBJ1-2; 7 nucleotides line up with TRBD1. The CDR3 covers 15 residues. Germline V gene sequence: CDR1 MNHNS, CDR2 SASEGT. V shed 6 bases, J shed 8 bases, and the junction held 15 bases outside the gene matches. CDR3 region: CASSDPFRQGGGYTF. As DNA, the CDR3 is TGTGCCAGCAGCGACCCTTTCCGACAGGGAGGCGGCTACACCTTC.

V usage is TRBV6-5 and J usage is TRBJ2-5, with no clear D. V dropped 2 bases and J dropped 5 bases, with 9 bases sitting between them. Per germline, CDR1 MNHEY and CDR2 SVGAGI. The CDR3 is made up of 13 amino acids. CDR3 sequence: CASSYGHKETQYF. CDR3 DNA sequence: TGTGCCAGCAGTTACGGGCATAAGGAGACCCAGTACTTC.

The V gene is TRBV2, the J gene TRBJ2-3; 10 positions match TRBD2. After removal of 7 bases from V and 2 bases from J, the junction contained 3 bases not matched to a gene. The CDR3 runs to 14 residues. The V gene's germline CDR1 is SNHLY and CDR2 FYNNEI. The CDR3 sequence: CASKTSGNTDTQYF. The CDR3 DNA is TGTGCCAGCAAAACTAGCGGGAACACAGATACGCAGTATTTT.

The chain is built from TRBV20-1 and TRBJ2-7; D may be TRBD1 (5 bases). CDR3 length: 11 amino acids. Trimming pared 5 bases from V and 4 bases from J, leaving 9 bases between. The V gene's germline CDR1 is DFQATT and CDR2 SNEGSKA (reference sequence). The CDR3 loop is CSAGRTYEQYF. CDR3 bases: TGCAGTGCTGGAAGGACATACGAGCAGTACTTC.

In the case of this clone: The junction differs from germline at one of its ends, possibly a read error. The genes are TRBV4-1 and TRBJ2-7; D perhaps matches TRBD1 (5 bases). This CDR3 contains 12 residues. CDR1 MGHRA and CDR2 YSYEKL come from the germline V gene. CDR3 loop: CASSKDSYEQYF. In DNA form, the CDR3 reads TGCGCCAGCAGCAAAGACAGCTACGAGCAGTACTTC.

This clone was observed a handful of times. The chain couples TRBV27 to TRBJ1-2, with 10 bases aligning to TRBD1. J gave up 7 bases and V 5 bases, and 4 bases lay outside the gene matches. The CDR3 is 13 amino acids. The V gene's germline CDR1 is MNHEY and CDR2 SMNVEV (reference sequence). CDR3 residues: CASSEDRGGGYTF. The CDR3 DNA is TGTGCCAGCAGTGAGGACAGGGGGGGTGGCTACACCTTC.

This chain joins TRBV7-9 and TRBJ1-4; 9 bases agree with TRBD1. V gave up 5 bases and J gave up 8 bases; unmatched junction bases: 12. The CDR3 length is 16 residues. In germline, CDR1 is SEHNR, CDR2 FQNEAQ (reference sequence). Written as DNA, the CDR3 is TGTGCCAGCAGCCCCCAGCGGGGACAGGGTGGAGAAAAACTGTTTTTT. Translated, it gives CASSPQRGQGGEKLFF.

This chain joins TRBV6-1 and TRBJ2-7; D possibly corresponds to TRBD1 (6 bases). The CDR3 sequence is 13 residues long. CDR1 is MNHNS, CDR2 SASEGT, per germline. The V end was cut by 10 bases, the J end by 0 bases, with 13 bases between. In DNA form, the CDR3 reads TGTGCCATCCTCGGGACACTCTCCTACGAGCAGTACTTC. Its protein product is CAILGTLSYEQYF.

V gene TRBV2 combines with J gene TRBJ2-5, with 7 bases identical to TRBD1. From germline, CDR1 is SNHLY and CDR2 FYNNEI. V trimming: 6 bases; J trimming: 5 bases; junction bases outside the gene matches: 12. The CDR3 loop spans 15 amino acids. DNA of the CDR3: TGTGCCAGCAGCGCCCCGACAGGGCAGGCGGAGACCCAGTACTTC. This codes for CASSAPTGQAETQYF.

The chain uses TRBV9 and TRBJ2-7; 11 positions agree with TRBD2. The CDR3 extends over 14 amino acids. Per germline, CDR1 SGDLS and CDR2 YYNGEE. J lost 6 bases, V lost 3 bases, and 5 bases had no gene match. The CDR3 nucleotides are TGTGCCAGCAGCGCGGGACTAGCGGATCCCGAGCAGTACTTC. It encodes CASSAGLADPEQYF. The entire variable domain, with the rest obtained from reference TRBV9 and TRBJ2-7, is as follows: DSGVTQTPKHLITATGQRVTLRCSPRSGDLSVYWYQQSLDQGLQFLIQYYNGEERAKGNILERFSAQQFPDLHSELNLSSLELGDSALYFCASSAGLADPEQYFGPGTRLTVT.

In its sample, this clone was seen once. This chain connects TRBV7-2 to TRBJ2-1, with 7 bases matching TRBD2. V was clipped by 2 bases and J by 7 bases; unmatched bases: 11. CDR1 is SGHTA and CDR2 is FQGNSA in the germline V gene. The CDR3 extends over 16 amino acids. CDR3 sequence: CASSLTRASGLNEQFF. The CDR3 region has the DNA TGTGCCAGCAGCTTAACTAGGGCTAGCGGATTAAATGAGCAGTTCTTC.

The V call is TRBV7-9, the J call TRBJ1-2; 9 bases match TRBD1. CDR3 length: 13 amino acids. J was trimmed by 9 bases and V by 5 bases; bases with no gene match: 7. CDR1 is SEHNR, CDR2 FQNEAQ, per germline (reference sequence). The CDR3 reads CASSADRGYRYTF. CDR3 nucleotides: TGTGCCAGCAGCGCGGACAGGGGCTACCGCTACACCTTC.

The rearrangement links TRBV19 to TRBJ2-1; TRBD1 matches 10 bases. The junction had 8 bases not matched to a gene; V was cut back by 9 bases and J by 9 bases. CDR3 length: 13 residues. The germline CDR1 and CDR2 sequences are LNHDA and SQIVND (reference sequence). CDR3 sequence reads: CASRDRGNSEQFF. The CDR3 region has the DNA TGTGCCAGCCGGGACAGGGGCAATAGTGAGCAGTTCTTC.